This T cell receptor (beta chain) was identified during a study of blood T cell repertoires in COVID-19. Background on the study: COVID-19 samples, acute and convalescent, were from the United States, Italy and Spain.

Clones were read by immunoSEQ multiplex PCR, and TCRdb kept only the in-frame ones, dropping some. The repertoire consists of 150,000 to 200,000 clones, with roughly 88% occurring once and the leading ten covering about 8.6%. Participants' own reports of clinical history determined their cohort assignment. The CDR3 loop spans 16 amino acids. J gave up 8 bases and V 8 bases, and 14 bases lay outside the gene matches. Germline V gene sequence: CDR1 SEHNR, CDR2 FQNEAQ (reference sequence). The genes are TRBV7-9 and TRBJ1-6; 8 nucleotides agree with TRBD1. The receptor was derived from a woman aged 25 to 45 who had recovered from COVID-19. Sequences were obtained from PBMCs or T cells enriched from blood (not recorded which). CDR3 residues: CASSYRGVGRDSPLHF. CDR3 DNA sequence: TGTGCCAGCTCTTACAGGGGGGTTGGAAGAGATTCACCCCTCCACTTT.